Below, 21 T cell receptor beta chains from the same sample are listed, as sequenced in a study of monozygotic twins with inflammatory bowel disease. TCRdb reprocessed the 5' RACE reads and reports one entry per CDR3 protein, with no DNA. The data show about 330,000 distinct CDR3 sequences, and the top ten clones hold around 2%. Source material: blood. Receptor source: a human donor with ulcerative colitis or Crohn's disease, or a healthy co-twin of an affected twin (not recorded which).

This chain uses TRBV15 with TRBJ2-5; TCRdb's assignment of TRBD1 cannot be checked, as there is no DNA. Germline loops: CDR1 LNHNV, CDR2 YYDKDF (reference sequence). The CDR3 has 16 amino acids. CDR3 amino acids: CATSRIRDRVSETQYF. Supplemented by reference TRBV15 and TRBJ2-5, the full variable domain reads DAMVIQNPRYQVTQFGKPVTLSCSQTLNHNVMYWYQQKSSQAPKLLFHYYDKDFNNEADTPDNFQSRRPNTSFCFLDIRSPGLGDTAMYLCATSRIRDRVSETQYFGPGTRLLVL.

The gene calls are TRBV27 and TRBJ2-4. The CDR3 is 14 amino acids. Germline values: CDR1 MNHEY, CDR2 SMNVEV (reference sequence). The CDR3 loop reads CASMPDLAKNIQYF.

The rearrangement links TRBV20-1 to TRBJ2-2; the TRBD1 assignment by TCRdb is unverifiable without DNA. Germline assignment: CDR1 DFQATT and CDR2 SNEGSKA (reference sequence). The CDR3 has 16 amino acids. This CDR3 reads CSARPRQGPNTGELFF.

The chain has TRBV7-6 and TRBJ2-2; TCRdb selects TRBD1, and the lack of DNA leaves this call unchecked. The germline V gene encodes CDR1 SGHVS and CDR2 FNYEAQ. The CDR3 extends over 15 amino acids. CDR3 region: CASSIRQGAIGELFF.

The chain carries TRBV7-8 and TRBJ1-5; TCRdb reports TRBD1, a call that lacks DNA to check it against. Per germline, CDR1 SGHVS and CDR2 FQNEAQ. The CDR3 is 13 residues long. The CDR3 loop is CASTRSSNQPQHF.

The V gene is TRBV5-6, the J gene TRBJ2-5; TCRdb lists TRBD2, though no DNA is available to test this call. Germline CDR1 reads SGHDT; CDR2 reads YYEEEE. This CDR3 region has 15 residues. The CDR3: CASSWGTSGEETQYF.

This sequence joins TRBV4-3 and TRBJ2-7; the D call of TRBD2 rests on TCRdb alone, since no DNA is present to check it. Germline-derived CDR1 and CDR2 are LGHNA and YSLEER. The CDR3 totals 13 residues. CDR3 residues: CASSPAGTYEQYF.

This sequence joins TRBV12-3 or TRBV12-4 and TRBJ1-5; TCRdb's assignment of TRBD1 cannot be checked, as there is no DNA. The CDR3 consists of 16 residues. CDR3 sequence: CASSLSHGQVNQPQHF.

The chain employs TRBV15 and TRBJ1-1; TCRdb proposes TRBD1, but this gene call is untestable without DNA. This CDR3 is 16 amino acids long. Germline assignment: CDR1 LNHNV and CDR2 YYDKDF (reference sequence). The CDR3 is CATSRDYNRDGTEAFF.

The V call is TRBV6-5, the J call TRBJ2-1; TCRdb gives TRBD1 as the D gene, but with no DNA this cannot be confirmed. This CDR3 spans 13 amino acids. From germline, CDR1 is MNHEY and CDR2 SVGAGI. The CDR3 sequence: CASSYPDSDEQFF.

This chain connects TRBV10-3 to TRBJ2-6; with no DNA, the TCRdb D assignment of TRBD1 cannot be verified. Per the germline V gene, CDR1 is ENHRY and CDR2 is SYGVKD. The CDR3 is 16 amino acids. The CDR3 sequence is CAISETGISGANVLTF.

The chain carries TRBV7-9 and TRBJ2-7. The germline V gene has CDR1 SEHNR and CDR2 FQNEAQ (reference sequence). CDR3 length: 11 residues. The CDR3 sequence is CASDTGGEQYF.

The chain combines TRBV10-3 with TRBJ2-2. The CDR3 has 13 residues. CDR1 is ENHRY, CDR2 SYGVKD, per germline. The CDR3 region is CAISGTNTGELFF.

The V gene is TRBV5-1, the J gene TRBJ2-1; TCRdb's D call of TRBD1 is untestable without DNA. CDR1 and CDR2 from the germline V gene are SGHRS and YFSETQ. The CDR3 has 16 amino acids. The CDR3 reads CASGKTGVPPYNEQFF.

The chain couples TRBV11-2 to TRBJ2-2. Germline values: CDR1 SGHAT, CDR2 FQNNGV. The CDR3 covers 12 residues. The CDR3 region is CASSPYYGELFF.

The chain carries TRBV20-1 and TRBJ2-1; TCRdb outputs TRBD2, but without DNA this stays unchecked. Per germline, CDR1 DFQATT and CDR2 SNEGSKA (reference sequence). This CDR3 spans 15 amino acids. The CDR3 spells CSAITPRWAYNEQFF.

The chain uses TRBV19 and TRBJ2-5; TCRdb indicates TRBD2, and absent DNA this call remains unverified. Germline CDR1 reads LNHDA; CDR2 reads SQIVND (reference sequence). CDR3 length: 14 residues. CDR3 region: CASSEPRAWETQYF.

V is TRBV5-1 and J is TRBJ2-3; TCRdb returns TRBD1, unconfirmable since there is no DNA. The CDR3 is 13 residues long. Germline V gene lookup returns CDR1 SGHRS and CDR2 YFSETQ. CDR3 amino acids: CASSLGTPDTQYF.

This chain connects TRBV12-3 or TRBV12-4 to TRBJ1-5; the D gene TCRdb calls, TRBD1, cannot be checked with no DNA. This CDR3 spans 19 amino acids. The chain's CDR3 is CASSRGRGQGHLSNQPQHF.

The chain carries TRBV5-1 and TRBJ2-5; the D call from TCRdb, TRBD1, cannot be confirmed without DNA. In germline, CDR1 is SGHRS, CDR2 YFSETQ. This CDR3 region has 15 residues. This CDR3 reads CASSPSWGQRETQYF.

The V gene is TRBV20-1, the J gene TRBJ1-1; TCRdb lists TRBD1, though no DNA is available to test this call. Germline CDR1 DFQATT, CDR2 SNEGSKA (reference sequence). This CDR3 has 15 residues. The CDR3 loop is CSAPPGGQGRHEAFF.